Listed here are 14 T cell receptor beta chains from one sample, sequenced in a study of tumor and adjacent non-tumor tissue in lung cancer. TCRbeta libraries were built with three rounds of nested PCR, modified from ARM-PCR. TCRdb recomputed calls from the multiplex PCR reads with MiXCR, one row per CDR3 protein. Among almost 75,000 distinct CDR3 sequences listed, around two thirds were seen once. This sample's RNA came from whole unsorted tissue. More than 3 cm separated this lung sample from the edge of the tumor. The sample taken for sequencing was distant non-tumor lung tissue. The source is a woman in her 50s with non-small cell lung cancer.

On this clonotype itself: A much larger clonotype is one base distant, so this may be a read error. The rearrangement joins TRBV4-3 to TRBJ2-7; TRBD2 agrees at 9 bases. The CDR3 extends over 17 amino acids. V gave up 0 bases and J gave up 5 bases; unmatched junction bases: 11. Germline V gives CDR1 LGHNA, CDR2 YSLEER. As DNA, the CDR3 is TGCGCCAGCAGCCAAGAGCAAGCGGGAGGAACGAGGAACGAGCAGTACTTC. It encodes CASSQEQAGGTRNEQYF.

This clonotype was observed a single time. This could be a read error, since a much larger clone is one nucleotide away. The genes are TRBV6-2 or TRBV6-3 and TRBJ2-5; D might be TRBD2 (6 bases). Germline values: CDR1 MNHEY, CDR2 SVGEGT. This CDR3 spans 13 amino acids. In DNA, the CDR3 is TGTGCCAGCCTAGCGCCCAAACAAGAGACCCCGTACTTC. It encodes CASLAPKQETPYF.

Concerning this clonotype: This may stem from a read error, because a much larger clone lies one nucleotide away. V usage is TRBV28 and J usage is TRBJ2-4; D uncertain. This CDR3 is 16 amino acids long. CDR1 MDHEN and CDR2 SYDVKM come from the germline V gene. CDR3 protein: CASNLLSVGSQDIQYF. In DNA form, the CDR3 reads TGTGCCAGCAATTTATTGTCCGTGGGCAGCCAGGACATTCAGTACTTC.

This clonotype was picked up many times. The gene calls are TRBV4-3 and TRBJ2-5, with 8 bases matching TRBD1. V lost 1 base and J lost 2; bases outside the gene matches: 6. The germline CDR1 and CDR2 sequences are LGHNA and YSLEER. This CDR3 is 16 amino acids long. The CDR3 DNA reads as TGCGCCAGCAGCCAAGGTTCAAGACAGGGGCAAGAGACCCAGTACTTC. Protein sequence: CASSQGSRQGQETQYF.

Notes on this clonotype: A read error may be the cause here, since a much bigger clone is one base away. This chain joins TRBV6-6 and TRBJ1-5, with D tentatively TRBD1 (5 bases). Trimming took 5 bases from V and 1 from J, leaving 12 bases between them. The CDR3 contains 15 residues. Germline CDR1 reads MNHNY; CDR2 reads SVGAGI (reference sequence). The CDR3 protein is CASSGLGGSNQPQHF. The DNA for the CDR3 is TGTGCCAGCAGTGGCCTCGGGGGGAGCAATCAGCCCCAGCATTTT.

With respect to this clonotype: The final CDR3 position lacks the conserved phenylalanine or tryptophan, pointing to a likely read error. The chain couples TRBV7-8 to TRBJ2-7; no clear D gene. The CDR3 sequence is 11 residues long. CDR1 is SGHVS and CDR2 is FQNEAQ in the germline V gene. The DNA for the CDR3 is TGTGCAAGCAGCCGTTCCTACGAGCAGTACCTC. Encoded protein: CASSRSYEQYL.

With regard to this clonotype: One end of the junction fails to match germline, which may point to a read error. V gene TRBV20-1 combines with J gene TRBJ2-2; 10 bases are shared with TRBD2. This CDR3 spans 14 amino acids. Germline-derived CDR1 and CDR2 are DFQATT and SNEGSKA (reference sequence). In DNA form, the CDR3 reads TGCAATGCTCTACTAGCGGGAAACACCGGGGAGCTATTTTTT. Its protein product is CNALLAGNTGELFF.

Regarding this clonotype: No conserved phenylalanine or tryptophan ends this CDR3, so it is likely a read error. J is TRBJ1-4 and V is TRBV7-9, with 7 bases that match TRBD1. Germline assignment: CDR1 SEHNR and CDR2 FQNEAQ (reference sequence). This CDR3 region has 15 residues. This CDR3 reads CVSSLRQGPNEKLFS. Here the CDR3 DNA reads TGTGTCAGCAGCTTAAGACAGGGACCTAATGAAAAACTGTTTTCT.

About this clonotype: The germline gene is not matched at one end of the junction; a read error may be the cause. This chain uses TRBV6-2 or TRBV6-3 with TRBJ2-3, with a possible D match to TRBD1 (6 bases). The V gene's germline CDR1 is MNHEY and CDR2 SVGEGT. This CDR3 comprises 14 residues. The CDR3 nucleotides read TGTGCCAGCAAGGGGGTAGAGAGCACAGATACGCATTATTTT. Amino acid sequence: CASKGVESTDTHYF.

This sequence joins TRBV19 and TRBJ1-2; possible D gene TRBD1, 6 bases. Trimming took 3 bases from V and 8 from J, leaving 10 bases between them. This CDR3 has 12 residues. Per germline, CDR1 LNHDA and CDR2 SQIVND (reference sequence). The CDR3 loop is CASSIGRGGYTF. The DNA for the CDR3 is TGTGCCAGTAGTATCGGCAGGGGAGGCTACACCTTC.

Worth noting for this clonotype: Relative to the germline gene, one junction end is altered; a read error may explain this. The gene calls are TRBV11-1 and TRBJ2-1; a weak D match, TRBD2 (5 bases). Germline V gene lookup returns CDR1 SGHAT and CDR2 FQDESV (reference sequence). The CDR3 is made up of 14 amino acids. The CDR3 loop is CASRLKSRGNEQFF. The CDR3 region has the DNA TGTGCTAGCAGATTGAAGTCCCGGGGCAATGAGCAGTTCTTC.

Comment on this clonotype: Germline and junction disagree at one end, which may indicate a read error. The rearrangement joins TRBV5-1 to TRBJ2-2; D call uncertain. The CDR3 loop spans 15 amino acids. CDR1 and CDR2 (germline): SGHRS, YFSETQ. The CDR3 reads CANSLTGGNTGELFF. The DNA for the CDR3 is TGCGCCAACAGCTTGACTGGCGGTAACACCGGGGAGCTGTTTTTT. Using reference TRBV5-1 and TRBJ2-2 for the parts outside the CDR3, the full variable domain is KAGVTQTPRYLIKTRGQQVTLSCSPISGHRSVSWYQQTPGQGLQFLFEYFSETQRNKGNFPGRFSGRQFSNSRSEMNVSTLELGDSALYLCANSLTGGNTGELFFGEGSRLTVL.

This clonotype was recorded once. A much larger clone differs by one base, so this may be a read error. This chain connects TRBV6-6 to TRBJ1-1; possibly TRBD1 for D (5 bases). Germline CDR1 and CDR2: MNHNY and SVGAGI (reference sequence). This CDR3 has 16 residues. In nucleotides, the CDR3 is TGTGTCAGCAGCGAAGATCGAATTCAGGGGAACACTGAAGCTTTCTTT. Its protein product is CVSSEDRIQGNTEAFF.

Turning to this clonotype: This may come from a read error, since a much larger clone is one base off. This chain uses TRBV4-1 with TRBJ1-6; D gene uncertain. Germline CDR1 and CDR2: MGHRA and YSYEKL. V lost 2 bases and J lost 6, with 5 bases in between. The CDR3 runs 13 residues. The CDR3 nucleotides are TGCGCCAGCAGCCAAAGTGTTAATTCACCCCTCCACTTT. Translation gives CASSQSVNSPLHF.